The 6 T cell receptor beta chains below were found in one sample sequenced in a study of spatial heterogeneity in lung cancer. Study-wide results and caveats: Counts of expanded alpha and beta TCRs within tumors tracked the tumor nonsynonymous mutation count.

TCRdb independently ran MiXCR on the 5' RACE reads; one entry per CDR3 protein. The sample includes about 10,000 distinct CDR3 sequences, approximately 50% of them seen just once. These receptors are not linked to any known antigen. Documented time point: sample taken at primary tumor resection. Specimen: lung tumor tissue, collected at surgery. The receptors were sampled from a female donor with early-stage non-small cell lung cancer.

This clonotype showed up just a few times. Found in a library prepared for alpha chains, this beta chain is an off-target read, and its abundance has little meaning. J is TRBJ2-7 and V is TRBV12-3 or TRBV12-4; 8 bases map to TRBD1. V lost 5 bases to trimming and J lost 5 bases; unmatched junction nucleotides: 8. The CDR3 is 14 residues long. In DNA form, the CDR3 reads TGTGCCAGCAGTCGGACAGGGAGAATGCACGAGCAGTACTTC. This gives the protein CASSRTGRMHEQYF.

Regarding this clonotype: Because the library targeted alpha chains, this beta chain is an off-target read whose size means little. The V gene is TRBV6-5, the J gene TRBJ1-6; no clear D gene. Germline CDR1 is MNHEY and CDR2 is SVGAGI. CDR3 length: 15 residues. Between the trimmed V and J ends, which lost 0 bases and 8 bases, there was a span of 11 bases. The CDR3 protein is CASSYSSKVDSPLHF. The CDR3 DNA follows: TGTGCCAGCAGTTACTCGTCCAAAGTGGATTCACCCCTCCACTTT.

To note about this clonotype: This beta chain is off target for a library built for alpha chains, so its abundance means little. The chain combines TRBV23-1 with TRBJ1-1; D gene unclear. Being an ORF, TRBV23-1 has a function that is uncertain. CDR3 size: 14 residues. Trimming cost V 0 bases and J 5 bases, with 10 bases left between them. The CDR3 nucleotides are TGCGCCAGCAGTCAATCGAACCGGCAGACTGAAGCTTTCTTT. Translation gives CASSQSNRQTEAFF.

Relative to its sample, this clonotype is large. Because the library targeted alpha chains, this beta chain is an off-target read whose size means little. The CDR3 sequence is CSVELGTIGNEQFF. CDR3 DNA sequence: TGCAGCGTTGAATTGGGGACTATCGGCAATGAGCAGTTCTTC. V and J are TRBV29-1 and TRBJ2-1, with 7 bases matching TRBD2. CDR3 length: 14 residues. With V trimmed by 2 bases and J by 6 bases, 7 bases remained unmatched. Germline V gene data show CDR1 as SQVTM and CDR2 as ANQGSEA.

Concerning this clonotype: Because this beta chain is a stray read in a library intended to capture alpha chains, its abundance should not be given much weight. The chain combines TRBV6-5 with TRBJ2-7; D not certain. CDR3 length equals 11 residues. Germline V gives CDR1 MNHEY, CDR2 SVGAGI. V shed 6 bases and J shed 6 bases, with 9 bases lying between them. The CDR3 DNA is TGTGCCAGCAGGTCCGGATCCGAGCAGTACTTC. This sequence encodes CASRSGSEQYF.

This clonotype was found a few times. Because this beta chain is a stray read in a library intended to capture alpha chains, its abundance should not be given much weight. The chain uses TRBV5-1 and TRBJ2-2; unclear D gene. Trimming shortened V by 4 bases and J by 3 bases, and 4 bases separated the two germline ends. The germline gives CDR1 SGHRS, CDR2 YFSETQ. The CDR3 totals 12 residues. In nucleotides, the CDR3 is TGCGCCAGCAGCCCCTACACCGGGGAGCTGTTTTTT. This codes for CASSPYTGELFF. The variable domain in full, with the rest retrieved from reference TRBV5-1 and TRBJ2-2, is KAGVTQTPRYLIKTRGQQVTLSCSPISGHRSVSWYQQTPGQGLQFLFEYFSETQRNKGNFPGRFSGRQFSNSRSEMNVSTLELGDSALYLCASSPYTGELFFGEGSRLTVL.